The count of the clone carrying this TCR beta chain is one. It was with a sample-barcoded 5' primer and a J-beta primer mix that a second PCR of about 7 to 12 cycles was run. MiXCR was run by TCRdb on the 5' RACE reads, yielding one entry per CDR3 protein. This table has around 1.5 million distinct CDR3 sequences, about 31% appearing once. The sample belongs to a study of blood T cells in healthy people across ages. The length of the CDR3 is 16 residues. Trimming took 2 bases from V and 4 from J; bases not matched to a gene: 9. Germline values: CDR1 SGHRS, CDR2 YFSETQ. Isolation of PBMCs gave at least 6.5 million cells per sample.

The chain has TRBV5-1 and TRBJ1-1, with 9 bases fitting TRBD1. This TCR was recovered from a woman aged 30 to 39 in good health. The sample consisted of blood. This CDR3 is CASSLTGTGRGTEAFF. DNA of the CDR3: TGCGCCAGCAGCTTAACCGGGACAGGGAGAGGCACTGAAGCTTTCTTT.